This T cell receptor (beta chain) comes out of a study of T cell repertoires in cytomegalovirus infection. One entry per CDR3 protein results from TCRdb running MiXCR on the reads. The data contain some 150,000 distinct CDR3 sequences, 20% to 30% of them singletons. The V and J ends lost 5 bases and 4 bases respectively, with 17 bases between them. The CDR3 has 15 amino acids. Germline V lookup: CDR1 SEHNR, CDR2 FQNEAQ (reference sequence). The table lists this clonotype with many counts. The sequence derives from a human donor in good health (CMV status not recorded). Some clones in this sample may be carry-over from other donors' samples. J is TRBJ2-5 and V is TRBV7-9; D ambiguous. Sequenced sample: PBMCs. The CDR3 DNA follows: TGTGCCAGCAGCCTAACCGTGTCGGGTTCAGAGACCCAGTACTTC. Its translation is CASSLTVSGSETQYF.